One TCR beta chain is described in this entry. The target antigen is unknown. The sample originates from a study of beta chain features in type 1 diabetes. Overall study findings and caveats: All four CD4+ subsets from Type 1 diabetes patients carried moderately but significantly shorter TCRB CDR3s. When cDNA is sequenced, cells with high TCR expression could be over-represented. For TCRB rearrangement, an influence of HLA type remained unresolved here.

The authors reverse transcribed all of the isolated RNA, so sequencing captured expressed TCRB transcripts. The method was immunoSEQ multiplex PCR; TCRdb's version includes in-frame clones alone and lacks a portion of them. The sample has hundreds of thousands of clones, roughly a tenth seen once. V dropped 2 bases and J dropped 2; count of bases not matched to a gene: 3. This CDR3 contains 16 residues. CDR1 and CDR2 (germline): ENHRY, SYGVKD. Central memory, naive, regulatory and stem cell-like memory CD4+ cells were sorted by CD45RO/CCR7/CD25/CD127/CD95/CD27. The clonotype originates from a man aged 25 to 45 with type 1 diabetes. V and J are TRBV10-3 and TRBJ2-3; 11 nucleotides match TRBD1. The sample was naive CD4+ T cells from blood. The CDR3 DNA reads TGTGCCATCAGTGAGGGGACAGGGGGTTTCACAGATACGCAGTATTTT. As protein: CAISEGTGGFTDTQYF.